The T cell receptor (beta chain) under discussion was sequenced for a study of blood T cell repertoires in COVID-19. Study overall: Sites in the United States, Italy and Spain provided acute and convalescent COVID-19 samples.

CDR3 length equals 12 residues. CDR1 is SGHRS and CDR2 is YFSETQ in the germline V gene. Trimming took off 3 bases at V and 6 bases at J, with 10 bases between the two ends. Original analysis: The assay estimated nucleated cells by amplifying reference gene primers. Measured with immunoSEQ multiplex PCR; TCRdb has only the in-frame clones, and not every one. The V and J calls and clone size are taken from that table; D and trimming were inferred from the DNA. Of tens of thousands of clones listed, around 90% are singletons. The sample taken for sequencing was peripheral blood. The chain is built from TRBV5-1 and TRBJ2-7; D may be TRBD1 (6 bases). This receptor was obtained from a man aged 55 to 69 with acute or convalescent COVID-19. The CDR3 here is CASSSAGVEQYF. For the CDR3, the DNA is TGCGCCAGCAGCTCCGCAGGGGTCGAGCAGTACTTC. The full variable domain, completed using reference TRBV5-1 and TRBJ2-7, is KAGVTQTPRYLIKTRGQQVTLSCSPISGHRSVSWYQQTPGQGLQFLFEYFSETQRNKGNFPGRFSGRQFSNSRSEMNVSTLELGDSALYLCASSSAGVEQYFGPGTRLTVT.